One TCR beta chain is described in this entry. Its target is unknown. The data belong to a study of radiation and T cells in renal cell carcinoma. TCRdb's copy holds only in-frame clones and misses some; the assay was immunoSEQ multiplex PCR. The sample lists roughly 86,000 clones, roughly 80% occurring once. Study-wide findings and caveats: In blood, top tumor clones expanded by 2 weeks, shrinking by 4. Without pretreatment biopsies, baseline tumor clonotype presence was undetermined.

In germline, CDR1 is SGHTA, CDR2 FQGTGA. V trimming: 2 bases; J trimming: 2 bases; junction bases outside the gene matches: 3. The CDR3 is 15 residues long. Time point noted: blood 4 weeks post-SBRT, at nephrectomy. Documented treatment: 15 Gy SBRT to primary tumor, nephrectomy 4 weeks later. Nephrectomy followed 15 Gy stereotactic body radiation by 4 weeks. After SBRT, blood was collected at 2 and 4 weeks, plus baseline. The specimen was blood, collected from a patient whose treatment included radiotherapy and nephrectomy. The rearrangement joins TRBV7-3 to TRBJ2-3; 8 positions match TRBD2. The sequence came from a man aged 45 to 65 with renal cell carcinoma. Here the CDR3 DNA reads TGTGCCAGCAGCTTAGTTAGCGGGACCACAGATACGCAGTATTTT. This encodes CASSLVSGTTDTQYF. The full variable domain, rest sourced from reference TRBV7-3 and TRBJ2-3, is GAGVSQTPSNKVTEKGKYVELRCDPISGHTALYWYRQSLGQGPEFLIYFQGTGAADDSGLPNDRFFAVRPEGSVSTLKIQRTERGDSAVYLCASSLVSGTTDTQYFGPGTRLTVL.